The source of this TCR beta chain is a study of radiation and T cells in renal cell carcinoma. Notes on the study in general: From baseline, blood top tumor clonotypes peaked at 2 weeks post-radiation.

The assay was immunoSEQ multiplex PCR, and TCRdb's table has in-frame clones only and misses some. The sample shows 130,000 to 150,000 clones, approximately 86% of them seen only once. Time point described: blood 4 weeks post-SBRT, at nephrectomy. Treatment meaning: 15 Gy SBRT to primary tumor, nephrectomy 4 weeks later. Worth noting for this clone: Its antigen is as yet unknown.

Germline values: CDR1 MDHEN, CDR2 SYDVKM. CDR3 size: 13 residues. V lost 10 bases and J 3 bases, leaving 14 bases between the germline ends. The V call is TRBV28, the J call TRBJ2-3; possible D gene TRBD2, 5 bases. Here the sequenced sample was blood, taken from a patient whose treatment included radiotherapy and nephrectomy. This clonotype was obtained from a woman aged 50 to 60 with renal cell carcinoma. The CDR3 DNA follows: TGTGCCACCGGGGAACTCGGGACAGATACGCAGTATTTT. It specifies CATGELGTDTQYF. Complete variable domain (other parts from reference TRBV28 and TRBJ2-3): DVKVTQSSRYLVKRTGEKVFLECVQDMDHENMFWYRQDPGLGLRLIYFSYDVKMKEKGDIPEGYSVSREKKERFSLILESASTNQTSMYLCATGELGTDTQYFGPGTRLTVL.